The rows below give T cell receptor beta chains drawn from one sample of a study of T-cell reconstitution after alpha-beta-depleted transplantation in children. TCRdb itself ran the PCR reads through MiXCR, one entry per CDR3 protein. The sample records over 400,000 distinct CDR3 sequences, roughly 44% being singletons. Sequencing was performed on PBMCs, taken before TCRalphabeta/CD19-depleted stem cell transplant. The source of these receptors is a girl aged 2-10 years with aplastic anemia, due to receive a stem cell transplant. The CDR3 runs from the conserved cysteine through the conserved F or W. The D gene is left open where the match is weak.

j_call v_call d_call cdr3_aa
TRBJ2-7 TRBV20-1 TRBD1 CSARVILRGTNPLEQYF
TRBJ1-2 TRBV6-5 - CASSYLLEGYGYTF
TRBJ2-7 TRBV7-2 TRBD2 CASSFQTSGRGEQYF
TRBJ2-7 TRBV15 - CATSRDGQLSYEQYF
TRBJ2-1 TRBV7-8 - CASSARLSNLYNEQFF
TRBJ2-1 TRBV7-2 - CASSLGLGGVLYNEQFF
TRBJ2-1 TRBV27 - CASRYRQSEFF
TRBJ1-6 TRBV30 - CAWTEQFNSPLHF
TRBJ2-3 TRBV12-3/TRBV12-4 TRBD2 CASSFRAGGNTDTQYF
TRBJ1-5 TRBV5-1 - CASSLTSSNQPQHF
TRBJ2-1 TRBV27 TRBD2 CASSLPSGSANEQFF
TRBJ2-3 TRBV20-1 - CSAGPRDTQYF
TRBJ2-5 TRBV5-6 - CASSLLGRTQYF
TRBJ2-3 TRBV20-1 TRBD1 CSAITRQGKTDTQYF
TRBJ2-6 TRBV4-3 - CASSPRVPGANVLTF
TRBJ2-5 TRBV1 - CTSSQDRNGPPVSQYF
TRBJ2-3 TRBV18 - CASSPWTARTDTQYF
TRBJ2-5 TRBV7-2 TRBD2 CASSRGLAGLQETQYF
TRBJ2-5 TRBV9 - CASSPAQGGGGETQYF
TRBJ2-1 TRBV6-2/TRBV6-3 - CASSDGLDNEQFF
TRBJ2-2 TRBV20-1 - CSARVPGWNTGELFF
TRBJ2-7 TRBV5-6 - CASSLLGRHSYEQYF
TRBJ2-5 TRBV28 - CASSLMVETQYF
TRBJ2-1 TRBV28 TRBD1 CASSLLGTGSYNEQFF
TRBJ2-7 TRBV18 - CASSPPVGGAREQYF
TRBJ1-1 TRBV12-3/TRBV12-4 TRBD1 CASSRGQGLTEAFF